This entry lists 31 T cell receptor beta chains sequenced from one sample in a study of cytomegalovirus exposure and HLA in healthy donors. This table comes from immunoSEQ multiplex PCR, and its TCRdb copy is limited to in-frame clones, with some not included. The sample has about 140,000 clones, 80% to 90% seen once. The sample consisted of PBMCs. The receptors shown here come from a woman aged 18-29 years in good health and CMV-seropositive.

This rearrangement joins TRBV27 to TRBJ2-1; D perhaps matches TRBD2 (6 bases). CDR3 size: 13 residues. Trimming shortened V by 4 bases and J by 6 bases, and 10 bases separated the two germline ends. Per germline, CDR1 MNHEY and CDR2 SMNVEV (reference sequence). The CDR3 DNA sequence: TGTGCCAGCAGTTCCCGCGGGGCCAATGAGCAGTTCTTC. It is translated as CASSSRGANEQFF.

The chain couples TRBV7-3 to TRBJ1-5; TRBD1 is a possible D gene (6 bases). Germline CDR1 SGHTA, CDR2 FQGTGA. V dropped 2 bases and J dropped 5 bases, with 13 bases sitting between them. The CDR3 is made up of 15 amino acids. The CDR3, as DNA: TGTGCCAGCAGCTTATCTTTGGCAGGGGATCAGCCCCAGCATTTT. This sequence encodes CASSLSLAGDQPQHF.

The chain is built from TRBV5-1 and TRBJ2-2, with 7 bases that match TRBD1. CDR1 and CDR2 from the germline V gene are SGHRS and YFSETQ. Trimming at V came to 4 bases and at J to 5 bases, leaving 8 bases not matched to a gene. This CDR3 comprises 15 residues. CDR3 bases: TGCGCCAGCAGCCCCCGGGACAGCGTTACCGGGGAGCTGTTTTTT. Residues: CASSPRDSVTGELFF.

The chain uses TRBV7-9 and TRBJ1-5; TRBD1 matches 10 bases. Trimming removed 5 bases from V and 8 bases from J; junction bases left unmatched: 12. The CDR3 is 16 residues long. CDR1 is SEHNR, CDR2 FQNEAQ, per germline (reference sequence). The CDR3 region has the DNA TGTGCCAGCAGCACCACCGGGACAGGGGCTTTGGAGCCCCAGCATTTT. It translates to CASSTTGTGALEPQHF.

As DNA, the CDR3 is TGTGCCAGCAGCTTAACTACTAGCGGGAGGACCAATGAGCAGTTCTTC. This encodes CASSLTTSGRTNEQFF. V is TRBV7-3 and J is TRBJ2-1, with 12 nucleotides matching TRBD2. This CDR3 spans 16 amino acids. CDR1 and CDR2 from the germline V gene are SGHTA and FQGTGA. J was trimmed by 6 bases and V by 0 bases; bases with no gene match: 3.

J is TRBJ2-7 and V is TRBV23-1; D unclear. TRBV23-1 is treated as an ORF (open reading frame) with a function not yet certain. Trimming cost V 3 bases and J 6 bases, with 6 bases left between them. This CDR3 has 11 amino acids. The DNA for the CDR3 is TGCGCCAGCAGTCATAATCCCGAGCAGTACTTC. Translated, it gives CASSHNPEQYF.

The chain combines TRBV5-1 with TRBJ2-7, with 7 bases lining up with TRBD1. Trimming removed 4 bases from V and 0 bases from J; junction bases left unmatched: 7. The CDR3 spans 15 residues. CDR1 and CDR2 from the germline V gene are SGHRS and YFSETQ. CDR3 nucleotide sequence: TGCGCCAGCAGCACCGGACAGGTGAACTCCTACGAGCAGTACTTC. Residues: CASSTGQVNSYEQYF.

The chain links TRBV27 to TRBJ1-2, with 10 bases matching TRBD1. V lost 3 bases to trimming and J lost 7 bases; unmatched junction nucleotides: 8. The CDR3 runs to 15 residues. From germline, CDR1 is MNHEY and CDR2 SMNVEV (reference sequence). The CDR3: CASSFWDRGISGYTF. CDR3 DNA: TGTGCCAGCAGTTTCTGGGACAGGGGTATAAGTGGCTACACCTTC.

This chain connects TRBV5-1 to TRBJ1-4; maybe TRBD1 (5 bases). With 4 bases removed from V and 4 bases from J, the gap between germline ends came to 14 bases. In germline, CDR1 is SGHRS, CDR2 YFSETQ. The CDR3 totals 15 residues. The CDR3 DNA follows: TGCGCCAGCAGCCTGGGGAGACAGAGTAATGAAAAACTGTTTTTT. Translation gives CASSLGRQSNEKLFF. The whole variable domain, remainder taken from reference TRBV5-1 and TRBJ1-4, is KAGVTQTPRYLIKTRGQQVTLSCSPISGHRSVSWYQQTPGQGLQFLFEYFSETQRNKGNFPGRFSGRQFSNSRSEMNVSTLELGDSALYLCASSLGRQSNEKLFFGSGTQLSVL.

The CDR3 sequence: CASSLLLMGATAFF. CDR3 sequence (DNA): TGTGCCAGCAGCTTATTATTGATGGGCGCAACGGCTTTCTTT. The chain has TRBV7-2 and TRBJ1-1; D is ambiguous. V was trimmed by 2 bases and J by 11 bases, leaving 18 bases between them. The CDR3 is 14 residues long. Germline values: CDR1 SGHTA, CDR2 FQGNSA.

The V call is TRBV19, the J call TRBJ1-1, with TRBD1 as a possible D gene (5 bases). This CDR3 contains 15 residues. Germline V lookup: CDR1 LNHDA, CDR2 SQIVND (reference sequence). The ends were cut back, 7 bases at V and 7 bases at J, with 22 bases in the middle. The CDR3 region is CASTSGGGVIGEAFF. The DNA of the CDR3 is TGTGCCAGTACCTCGGGGGGAGGGGTAATTGGTGAAGCTTTCTTT.

CDR3 coding DNA: TGTGCCAGCAGTTTAAGCAGGGGGCCCTTCGACTCAGAGCAGTACTTC. This translates into CASSLSRGPFDSEQYF. The genes are TRBV28 and TRBJ2-7, with 8 bases identical to TRBD1. This CDR3 has 16 amino acids. CDR1 is MDHEN, CDR2 SYDVKM, per germline. J gave up 7 bases and V 2 bases, and 13 bases lay outside the gene matches.

The chain uses TRBV6-5 and TRBJ2-1; D is possibly TRBD1 (5 bases). The CDR3 length is 13 residues. Germline values: CDR1 MNHEY, CDR2 SVGAGI. V was pared by 6 bases and J by 7 bases, with 13 bases between. DNA for the CDR3: TGTGCCAGCAGAGGGGTTCGAAATAATGAGCAGTTCTTC. Amino acid sequence: CASRGVRNNEQFF.

The chain's CDR3 is CASSSVAVPGLAGVEQYF. The CDR3, as DNA: TGTGCCAGCAGCTCAGTTGCCGTACCGGGACTAGCGGGAGTCGAGCAGTACTTC. This chain links TRBV5-5 with TRBJ2-7; 14 bases agree with TRBD2. The trim removed 3 bases at V and 6 bases at J, leaving 14 bases unmatched. This CDR3 contains 18 residues. Per germline, CDR1 SGHKS and CDR2 YYEKEE (reference sequence).

V is TRBV15 and J is TRBJ1-1, with 8 bases identical to TRBD1. The ends lost 3 bases at V and 4 bases at J; junction bases unmatched: 7. This CDR3 is built from 15 residues. Germline V gives CDR1 LNHNV, CDR2 YYDKDF (reference sequence). This chain's CDR3 is CATSRGGQGGTEAFF. In DNA, the CDR3 is TGTGCCACCAGCAGGGGTGGACAGGGAGGCACTGAAGCTTTCTTT.

This rearrangement joins TRBV29-1 to TRBJ1-1, with 8 bases matching TRBD1. V was pared by 4 bases and J by 5 bases, with 3 bases of the junction left unmatched. The CDR3 totals 12 residues. Germline values: CDR1 SQVTM, CDR2 ANQGSEA. The CDR3: CSVADRETEAFF. The CDR3 DNA reads as TGCAGCGTTGCGGACAGGGAAACTGAAGCTTTCTTT.

V usage is TRBV2 and J usage is TRBJ2-5; 10 nucleotides match TRBD2. The CDR3 runs 14 residues. The V gene's germline CDR1 is SNHLY and CDR2 FYNNEI. With V trimmed by 7 bases and J by 4 bases, 6 bases remained unmatched. The chain's CDR3 is CASNGGTSAETQYF. For the CDR3, the DNA is TGTGCCAGCAACGGCGGGACTAGCGCAGAGACCCAGTACTTC.

The rearrangement uses TRBV7-3 and TRBJ2-3; 7 nucleotides line up with TRBD2. J was trimmed by 3 bases and V by 5 bases; bases with no gene match: 5. This CDR3 has 14 residues. Germline assignment: CDR1 SGHTA and CDR2 FQGTGA. The CDR3 coding sequence is TGTGCCAGCAGCCCCTCGCGGGGGACAGATACGCAGTATTTT. Translation gives CASSPSRGTDTQYF. Supplemented by reference TRBV7-3 and TRBJ2-3, the full variable domain reads GAGVSQTPSNKVTEKGKYVELRCDPISGHTALYWYRQSLGQGPEFLIYFQGTGAADDSGLPNDRFFAVRPEGSVSTLKIQRTERGDSAVYLCASSPSRGTDTQYFGPGTRLTVL.

The CDR3 bases are TGCGCCAGCAGCTTCAGGACAGGGGACAATGAGCAGTTCTTC. Translation: CASSFRTGDNEQFF. The chain carries TRBV5-1 and TRBJ2-1; TRBD1 matches 9 bases. This CDR3 is 14 amino acids long. V lost 2 bases, J lost 5 bases, and 2 bases stayed unmatched. Germline CDR1 SGHRS, CDR2 YFSETQ.

This chain joins TRBV6-1 and TRBJ2-7; 8 positions agree with TRBD1. The germline V gene encodes CDR1 MNHNS and CDR2 SASEGT. Trimming cost V 7 bases and J 1 base; bases outside gene matches: 3. The CDR3 totals 13 residues. CDR3 residues: CASTRTGSYEQYF. CDR3 DNA sequence: TGTGCCAGCACAAGGACAGGGTCCTACGAGCAGTACTTC.

This chain uses TRBV5-6 with TRBJ2-3, with D perhaps matching TRBD1 (6 bases). Trimming stripped 3 bases from V and 1 base from J, with 18 bases between. Germline-derived CDR1 and CDR2 are SGHDT and YYEEEE. This CDR3 region has 17 residues. The CDR3 spells CASSSSGTTYRTDTQYF. CDR3 nucleotide sequence: TGTGCCAGCAGCTCCTCCGGGACAACTTACCGCACAGATACGCAGTATTTT. The full variable domain, in which reference TRBV5-6 and TRBJ2-3 provide the parts outside the CDR3, is DAGVTQSPTHLIKTRGQQVTLRCSPKSGHDTVSWYQQALGQGPQFIFQYYEEEERQRGNFPDRFSGHQFPNYSSELNVNALLLGDSALYLCASSSSGTTYRTDTQYFGPGTRLTVL.

The chain combines TRBV7-9 with TRBJ1-4; weak D call: TRBD1 (6 bases). There are 13 residues in the CDR3. Germline loops: CDR1 SEHNR, CDR2 FQNEAQ (reference sequence). The V end lost 3 bases, the J end lost 8 bases, and 10 bases lay between the germline ends. CDR3 in DNA: TGTGCCAGCAGCTTTCAGCAGGGGGAAAAACTGTTTTTT. This gives the protein CASSFQQGEKLFF.

This clone was seen more than once but under ten times. In nucleotides, the CDR3 is TGTGCCAGCAGTTCAGGGGGTGGCTACACCTTC. Translated: CASSSGGGYTF. The V and J genes are TRBV27 and TRBJ1-2; 7 nucleotides align to TRBD1. Germline V lookup: CDR1 MNHEY, CDR2 SMNVEV (reference sequence). CDR3 length: 11 amino acids. The junction had 0 bases not matched to a gene; V was cut back by 4 bases and J by 7 bases.

The chain uses TRBV7-9 and TRBJ2-1, with 10 positions matching TRBD2. With 5 bases clipped from V and 12 bases from J, the junction kept 7 bases outside the gene matches. The germline V gene has CDR1 SEHNR and CDR2 FQNEAQ (reference sequence). The CDR3 contains 13 residues. The CDR3 region has the DNA TGTGCCAGCAGCCCAGCGGGGGGGCAATGGCAGTTCTTC. Translation: CASSPAGGQWQFF.

V usage is TRBV6-5 and J usage is TRBJ1-5, with 8 bases identical to TRBD1. Trimming at V came to 4 bases and at J to 6 bases, leaving 2 bases not matched to a gene. The CDR3 length is 13 residues. In germline, CDR1 is MNHEY, CDR2 SVGAGI. In nucleotides, the CDR3 is TGTGCCAGCAGTTCGACAGGGGCTCAGCCCCAGCATTTT. Its protein product is CASSSTGAQPQHF.

V gene TRBV6-1 combines with J gene TRBJ2-7; 11 bases are a match to TRBD1. The CDR3 is 15 amino acids. Losses at the gene ends were 5 bases for V and 4 bases for J; bases not matched to a gene: 7. Per germline, CDR1 MNHNS and CDR2 SASEGT. CDR3 coding DNA: TGTGCCAGCAGTAAGGCGGACAGGGGGCGGTACGAGCAGTACTTC. Its translation is CASSKADRGRYEQYF.

The rearrangement uses TRBV5-8 and TRBJ1-5; 9 bases match TRBD1. V was clipped by 4 bases and J by 4 bases; unmatched bases: 6. The length of the CDR3 is 15 residues. The germline V gene encodes CDR1 SGHTS and CDR2 YDEGEE. This chain's CDR3 is CASSPDRGSNQPQHF. As DNA, the CDR3 is TGTGCCAGCAGCCCCGACAGGGGGTCAAATCAGCCCCAGCATTTT.

The chain links TRBV9 to TRBJ2-1, with D tentatively TRBD2 (6 bases). Germline CDR1 SGDLS, CDR2 YYNGEE. The CDR3 covers 17 residues. V lost 0 bases and J 1 base, leaving 14 bases between the germline ends. DNA for the CDR3: TGTGCCAGCAGCGTAGGAGGAGGGGCTTTTTCCTACAATGAGCAGTTCTTC. Protein product: CASSVGGGAFSYNEQFF.

V is TRBV28 and J is TRBJ1-2, with 7 bases fitting TRBD1. V shed 4 bases and J 4 bases; nucleotides not matched to a gene: 3. The length of the CDR3 is 13 residues. Germline V lookup: CDR1 MDHEN, CDR2 SYDVKM. The CDR3 sequence is CASSYQGGYGYTF. CDR3 nucleotide sequence: TGTGCCAGCAGTTACCAGGGGGGCTATGGCTACACCTTC.

The chain joins TRBV7-3 to TRBJ2-1; 12 bases map to TRBD2. The J segment lost 6 bases and the V segment lost 0 bases, leaving 3 bases of the junction unmatched. Germline CDR1 and CDR2: SGHTA and FQGTGA. The CDR3 consists of 16 residues. The CDR3 is CASSLTRTSGTNEQFF. CDR3 coding DNA: TGTGCCAGCAGCTTAACTAGGACTAGCGGGACCAATGAGCAGTTCTTC.

The V gene is TRBV18, the J gene TRBJ1-6; maybe TRBD1 (5 bases). V lost 4 bases and J 10 bases, leaving 20 bases between the germline ends. The CDR3 totals 16 residues. Germline values: CDR1 KGHSH, CDR2 LQKENI. CDR3 coding DNA: TGTGCCAGCTCACAGGGGTCAGGGCCAGTGGGGTCACCCCTCCACTTT. The encoded protein is CASSQGSGPVGSPLHF.